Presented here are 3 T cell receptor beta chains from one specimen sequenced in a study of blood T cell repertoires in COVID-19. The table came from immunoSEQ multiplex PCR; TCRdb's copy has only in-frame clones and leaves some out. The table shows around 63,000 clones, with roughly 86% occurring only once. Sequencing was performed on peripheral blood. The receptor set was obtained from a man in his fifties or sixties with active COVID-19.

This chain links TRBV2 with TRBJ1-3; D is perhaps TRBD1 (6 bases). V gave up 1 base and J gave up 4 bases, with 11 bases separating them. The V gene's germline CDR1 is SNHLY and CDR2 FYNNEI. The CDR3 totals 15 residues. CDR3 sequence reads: CASSEGQGYGNTIYF. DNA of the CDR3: TGTGCCAGCAGTGAAGGGCAGGGGTACGGAAACACCATATATTTT.

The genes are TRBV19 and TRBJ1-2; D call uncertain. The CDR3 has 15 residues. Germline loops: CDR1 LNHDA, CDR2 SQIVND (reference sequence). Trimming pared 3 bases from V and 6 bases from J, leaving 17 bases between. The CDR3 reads CASSIPTTTRDGYTF. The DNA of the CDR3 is TGTGCCAGTAGTATCCCGACAACCACCCGAGATGGCTACACCTTC. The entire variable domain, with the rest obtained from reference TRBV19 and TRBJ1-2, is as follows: DGGITQSPKYLFRKEGQNVTLSCEQNLNHDAMYWYRQDPGQGLRLIYYSQIVNDFQKGDIAEGYSVSREKKESFPLTVTSAQKNPTAFYLCASSIPTTTRDGYTFGSGTRLTVV.

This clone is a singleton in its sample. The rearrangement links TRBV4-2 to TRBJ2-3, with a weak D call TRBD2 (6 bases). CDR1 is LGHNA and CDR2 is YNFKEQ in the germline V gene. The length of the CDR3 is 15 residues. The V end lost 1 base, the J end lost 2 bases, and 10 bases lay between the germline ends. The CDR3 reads CASSQAGDNTDTQYF. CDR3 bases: TGTGCCAGCAGCCAAGCGGGGGATAACACAGATACGCAGTATTTT.